These 31 T cell receptor beta chains were all obtained from the same sample, sequenced in a study. The sorted Tregs were CD4+CD25+CD127-/low cells. MiXCR, applied by TCRdb to the 5' RACE reads, yields one record per CDR3 protein. In the table there are approximately 58,000 distinct CDR3 sequences, less than 30% of which are singletons. The sequenced material came from tumor-infiltrating Tregs sorted from the breast tumor. Receptors originate from a female donor with breast cancer.

The V and J genes are TRBV28 and TRBJ2-1; the match to TRBD2 covers 7 bases. The germline V gene has CDR1 MDHEN and CDR2 SYDVKM. The CDR3 length is 16 residues. V lost 5 bases, J lost 8 bases, and 15 bases stayed unmatched. In DNA form, the CDR3 reads TGTGCCAGCAGTCCCCCAACGGGGGGTCAAGGCGATGAGCAGTTCTTC. It translates to CASSPPTGGQGDEQFF.

This clonotype was detected a few times. V gene TRBV4-1 combines with J gene TRBJ1-6, with TRBD1 matching over 7 bases. The CDR3 is made up of 15 amino acids. Germline-derived CDR1 and CDR2 are MGHRA and YSYEKL. Losses at the gene ends were 4 bases for V and 7 bases for J; bases not matched to a gene: 7. This chain's CDR3 is CASSLGGTANSPLHF. The CDR3 DNA is TGCGCCAGCAGCCTGGGCGGGACAGCAAATTCACCCCTCCACTTT.

The chain joins TRBV5-1 to TRBJ2-5, with 8 bases matching TRBD1. After removal of 0 bases from V and 4 bases from J, the junction contained 5 bases not matched to a gene. The CDR3 runs 15 residues. Germline V gives CDR1 SGHRS, CDR2 YFSETQ. CDR3 sequence (DNA): TGCGCCAGCAGCTTGGCCGACAGGGGCCCAGAGACCCAGTACTTC. Translation gives CASSLADRGPETQYF.

This clonotype was counted many times. The chain joins TRBV7-9 to TRBJ2-3; tentatively, D is TRBD1 (5 bases). The CDR3 loop spans 13 amino acids. The V gene lost 7 bases and the J gene lost 3 bases, with 11 bases spanning the gap. The germline V gene encodes CDR1 SEHNR and CDR2 FQNEAQ (reference sequence). The CDR3 DNA reads TGTGCCAGCATCAAGGCAGGGACAGATACGCAGTATTTT. Translation gives CASIKAGTDTQYF.

At least ten counts were recorded for this clonotype. The chain combines TRBV5-1 with TRBJ1-1; weak D call: TRBD1 (5 bases). Germline V gene data show CDR1 as SGHRS and CDR2 as YFSETQ. The ends were cut back, 0 bases at V and 5 bases at J, with 11 bases in the middle. CDR3 length: 14 residues. The CDR3 loop reads CASSLDPRGTEAFF. CDR3 coding DNA: TGCGCCAGCAGCTTGGACCCACGGGGGACTGAAGCTTTCTTT.

Many counts were recorded for this clonotype. The chain has TRBV27 and TRBJ1-5, with D unclear. V was clipped by 3 bases and J by 4 bases, with 1 base between them. The CDR3 covers 11 residues. Germline loops: CDR1 MNHEY, CDR2 SMNVEV (reference sequence). CDR3 sequence reads: CASSFNQPQHF. Here the CDR3 DNA reads TGTGCCAGCAGTTTTAATCAGCCCCAGCATTTT.

This clonotype has more than one count but fewer than ten. The rearrangement joins TRBV9 to TRBJ2-5; TRBD2 is a possible D gene (5 bases). Per germline, CDR1 SGDLS and CDR2 YYNGEE. Between the trimmed V and J ends, which lost 0 bases and 5 bases, there was a span of 11 bases. The CDR3 sequence is 14 residues long. CDR3 nucleotide sequence: TGTGCCAGCAGCGTAGGGGCGGGTTGGGAGACCCAGTACTTC. It translates to CASSVGAGWETQYF.

The gene calls are TRBV7-8 and TRBJ2-6; perhaps D is TRBD1 or TRBD2 (6 bases each). Between the trimmed V and J ends, which lost 7 bases and 3 bases, there was a span of 19 bases. The CDR3 sequence is 17 residues long. The germline CDR1 and CDR2 sequences are SGHVS and FQNEAQ. The CDR3, as DNA: TGTGCCAGCACCCTTACTCCCGGGGGCCATGGGGCCAACGTCCTGACTTTC. The encoded protein is CASTLTPGGHGANVLTF.

CDR3 sequence (DNA): TGTGCCAGCAGAGGACTCCCTCGGGAGCAGTTCTTC. This sequence encodes CASRGLPREQFF. The chain uses TRBV2 and TRBJ2-1; a possible D gene is TRBD2 (5 bases). The CDR3 length is 12 residues. V dropped 6 bases and J dropped 10 bases, with 13 bases sitting between them. Per germline, CDR1 SNHLY and CDR2 FYNNEI.

This clonotype was recorded many times. CDR3 DNA sequence: TGTGCCAGCAGTCGGTCTCCGGACAGAGGAACTGAAGCTTTCTTT. Translated, it gives CASSRSPDRGTEAFF. The chain couples TRBV6-2 or TRBV6-3 to TRBJ1-1; D possibly corresponds to TRBD1 (6 bases). The CDR3 has 15 amino acids. V lost 5 bases and J lost 5, with 18 bases in between. From germline, CDR1 is MNHEY and CDR2 SVGEGT.

As concerns this clonotype: A much larger clone differs by one base, so this may be a read error. The chain combines TRBV9 with TRBJ2-7, with 8 nucleotides matching TRBD2. The CDR3 loop spans 15 amino acids. CDR1 is SGDLS, CDR2 YYNGEE, per germline. The CDR3 protein is CTSSFRGGGMYEQYF. DNA of the CDR3: TGTACCAGCAGCTTCCGGGGGGGAGGGATGTACGAGCAGTACTTC. The full variable domain, its missing parts supplied by reference TRBV9 and TRBJ2-7, is DSGVTQTPKHLITATGQRVTLRCSPRSGDLSVYWYQQSLDQGLQFLIQYYNGEERAKGNILERFSAQQFPDLHSELNLSSLELGDSALYFCTSSFRGGGMYEQYFGPGTRLTVT.

The chain is built from TRBV7-6 and TRBJ2-7; 15 bases are a match to TRBD2. With 5 bases clipped from V and 12 bases from J, the junction kept 8 bases outside the gene matches. Germline V gene data show CDR1 as SGHVS and CDR2 as FNYEAQ. The CDR3 length is 14 residues. This chain's CDR3 is CASSPGTSGGNLYF. The DNA of the CDR3 is TGTGCCAGCAGCCCAGGGACTAGCGGGGGGAACTTGTACTTC.

Concerning this clonotype: This may come from a read error, since a much larger clone is one base off. J is TRBJ2-7 and V is TRBV20-1, with D perhaps matching TRBD2 (5 bases). This CDR3 has 15 residues. Germline CDR1 and CDR2: DFQATT and SNEGSKA (reference sequence). The CDR3 DNA follows: TGCAGTACTAGAGATCCGTCGGGATTTAGCTACGAGCAGTACTTC. It is translated as CSTRDPSGFSYEQYF.

Ten or more counts support this clonotype. The V call is TRBV6-1, the J call TRBJ1-1; TRBD1 might be the D (5 bases). V lost 7 bases and J 0 bases, leaving 12 bases between the germline ends. Per germline, CDR1 MNHNS and CDR2 SASEGT. The CDR3 consists of 14 residues. The CDR3 protein is CASTLPGLNTEAFF. The CDR3 DNA reads TGTGCCAGCACCCTACCGGGGCTGAACACTGAAGCTTTCTTT.

With regard to this clonotype: A much larger clone lies one base from this, so it may be a read error. V gene TRBV5-1 combines with J gene TRBJ2-7; 10 bases fit TRBD2. Germline V gene data show CDR1 as SGHRS and CDR2 as YFSETQ. Trimming removed 3 bases from V and 2 bases from J; junction bases left unmatched: 8. This CDR3 spans 16 amino acids. In nucleotides, the CDR3 is TGCGCCAGCAGCTGGGCGCTAGCGGGGGTGCCCTACGAGCAGTACTTC. This codes for CASSWALAGVPYEQYF.

Only one count was recorded for this clonotype. Compared with germline, one end of the junction differs, possibly owing to a read error. V usage is TRBV4-2 and J usage is TRBJ2-6; no definite D call. The CDR3 contains 16 residues. Germline CDR1 and CDR2: LGHNA and YNFKEQ. The CDR3 reads CAGSQVEGSGANVLTF. In DNA, the CDR3 is TGTGCCGGCAGCCAAGTCGAAGGGTCTGGGGCCAACGTCCTGACTTTC.

This clonotype was seen a few times. This CDR3 fails to terminate in the conserved phenylalanine or tryptophan, so it likely reflects a read error. The DNA is omitted, as the CDR3 cannot be located on it reliably, and the CDR3 follows TCRdb's listing. V is TRBV4-2 and J is TRBJ2-7; TRBD1 was called by the table and not checked on the DNA. The CDR3 is 11 residues long, ends included. Germline lookup yields CDR1 LGHNA and CDR2 YNFKEQ. The CDR3 loop is CASSPAVAGRG.

The rearrangement joins TRBV5-6 to TRBJ2-7; 14 positions match TRBD2. CDR3 size: 14 residues. Germline V gene sequence: CDR1 SGHDT, CDR2 YYEEEE. J was trimmed by 6 bases and V by 4 bases; bases with no gene match: 3. The CDR3 region has the DNA TGTGCCAGCAGCCGACTAGCGGGAGGGCCCGAGCAGTACTTC. It specifies CASSRLAGGPEQYF.

Turning to this clonotype: At one boundary the junction diverges from the germline segment, which might be a read error. This chain joins TRBV6-1 and TRBJ2-1; 7 bases match TRBD2. Germline-derived CDR1 and CDR2 are MNHNS and SASEGT. This CDR3 spans 16 amino acids. The CDR3 loop reads CTSSESSGLSTNEQFF. The CDR3 DNA reads TGTACCAGCAGTGAATCCTCGGGACTATCGACGAATGAGCAGTTCTTC.

The chain is built from TRBV6-2 or TRBV6-3 and TRBJ1-2; TRBD1 might be the D (5 bases). V was shortened by 2 bases and J by 7 bases, with 14 bases between the two germline ends. The CDR3 is 14 residues long. CDR1 MNHEY and CDR2 SVGEGT come from the germline V gene. This chain's CDR3 is CASSYQGGTSGYTF. In DNA form, the CDR3 reads TGTGCCAGCAGTTACCAGGGAGGTACGAGTGGCTACACCTTC.

The rearrangement joins TRBV29-1 to TRBJ2-5; 9 bases fit TRBD1. Germline lookup yields CDR1 SQVTM and CDR2 ANQGSEA. Trimming took 5 bases from V and 8 from J; bases not matched to a gene: 15. The CDR3 is made up of 15 amino acids. CDR3 bases: TGCAGCGTTAGTCCTCCTACCGGGACAGGGAGTACCCAGTACTTC. Translated: CSVSPPTGTGSTQYF. Together with reference TRBV29-1 and TRBJ2-5, the CDR3 gives the full variable domain: SAVISQKPSRDICQRGTSLTIQCQVDSQVTMMFWYRQQPGQSLTLIATANQGSEATYESGFVIDKFPISRPNLTFSTLTVSNMSPEDSSIYLCSVSPPTGTGSTQYFGPGTRLLVL.

The chain joins TRBV20-1 to TRBJ2-2; 9 nucleotides line up with TRBD2. The CDR3 length is 16 residues. The V gene end was trimmed by 5 bases and the J gene end by 7 bases; junction bases not matched to a gene: 14. The germline CDR1 and CDR2 sequences are DFQATT and SNEGSKA (reference sequence). The CDR3 sequence is CSASRNAGGPGGELFF. The CDR3 DNA follows: TGCAGTGCTTCCCGGAATGCGGGAGGGCCGGGCGGGGAGCTGTTTTTT.

Many counts were recorded for this clonotype. V usage is TRBV9 and J usage is TRBJ2-5; D may be TRBD1 or TRBD2 (5 bases each). Germline V lookup: CDR1 SGDLS, CDR2 YYNGEE. The CDR3 is made up of 14 amino acids. The ends were cut back, 3 bases at V and 10 bases at J, with 19 bases in the middle. CDR3 sequence: CASSASGTSVVQYF. CDR3 sequence (DNA): TGTGCCAGCAGCGCCTCCGGGACCTCTGTCGTCCAGTACTTC.

The rearrangement links TRBV5-6 to TRBJ2-5; 8 bases line up with TRBD2. Germline lookup yields CDR1 SGHDT and CDR2 YYEEEE. J gave up 9 bases and V 1 base, and 11 bases lay outside the gene matches. This CDR3 comprises 15 residues. The CDR3 loop is CASSLQRGPASAQYF. CDR3 coding DNA: TGTGCCAGCAGCTTGCAGCGGGGGCCGGCCAGCGCCCAGTACTTC.

This clonotype was observed a few times. Mismatch with germline at one junction end may stem from a read error. This chain connects TRBV4-2 to TRBJ2-7; D is undetermined. The germline gives CDR1 LGHNA, CDR2 YNFKEQ. This CDR3 has 13 residues. The CDR3 nucleotides read TGTGCCAGCAGCCAAGATCTCCGGGCAAGAAGAGACTTC. Its translation: CASSQDLRARRDF.

This clonotype has a handful of counts. The rearrangement links TRBV7-9 to TRBJ1-1; 7 nucleotides match TRBD1. The germline V gene encodes CDR1 SEHNR and CDR2 FQNEAQ (reference sequence). CDR3 length: 15 residues. The V segment lost 7 bases and the J segment 1 base; nucleotides outside the gene matches: 9. CDR3 in amino acids: CASTRQGGRNTEAFF. The CDR3 DNA sequence: TGTGCCAGCACTCGACAGGGTGGTAGGAACACTGAAGCTTTCTTT.

The genes are TRBV5-1 and TRBJ2-2; 13 bases are shared with TRBD2. This CDR3 comprises 18 residues. Unmatched junction bases numbered 8, after V lost 3 bases and J lost 3 bases. Germline CDR1 and CDR2: SGHRS and YFSETQ. The CDR3 DNA reads as TGCGCCAGCAGCTCCTTGCGGACTAGCGGGGGTCACACCGGGGAGCTGTTTTTT. It encodes CASSSLRTSGGHTGELFF.

The chain is built from TRBV5-4 and TRBJ2-3; the D gene could be TRBD1 or TRBD2 (6 bases each). Germline CDR1 is SGHNT and CDR2 is YYREEE (reference sequence). The ends were cut back, 4 bases at V and 3 bases at J, with 12 bases in the middle. This CDR3 spans 14 amino acids. The DNA for the CDR3 is TGTGCCAGCAGCCGGGGGCCAGGGACAGATACGCAGTATTTT. Amino acids: CASSRGPGTDTQYF. The variable domain in full, completed from reference TRBV5-4 and TRBJ2-3, reads ETGVTQSPTHLIKTRGQQVTLRCSSQSGHNTVSWYQQALGQGPQFIFQYYREEENGRGNFPPRFSGLQFPNYSSELNVNALELDDSALYLCASSRGPGTDTQYFGPGTRLTVL.

This chain connects TRBV5-1 to TRBJ2-2, with TRBD2 as a possible D gene (6 bases). The V gene's germline CDR1 is SGHRS and CDR2 YFSETQ. V was trimmed by 2 bases and J by 4 bases, leaving 15 bases between them. This CDR3 is 16 amino acids long. As DNA, the CDR3 is TGCGCCAGCAGCTTTGTACAGGCCGGGGGCACCGGGGAGCTGTTTTTT. This codes for CASSFVQAGGTGELFF.

This clonotype is classed as medium-sized. V and J are TRBV6-2 or TRBV6-3 and TRBJ1-1, with 10 bases matching TRBD1. Germline V gene sequence: CDR1 MNHEY, CDR2 SVGEGT. The CDR3 is 15 amino acids. Trimming removed 5 bases from V and 11 bases from J; junction bases left unmatched: 14. The CDR3 sequence: CASSQPGTGARRAFF. The CDR3 DNA sequence: TGTGCCAGCAGTCAACCCGGGACAGGGGCCAGGAGGGCTTTCTTT.

This clonotype was detected only a few times. J is TRBJ1-2 and V is TRBV7-2; D uncertain. Germline loops: CDR1 SGHTA, CDR2 FQGNSA. This CDR3 has 13 amino acids. The ends were cut back, 0 bases at V and 7 bases at J, with 9 bases in the middle. The CDR3 is CASSLAPGGGYTF. CDR3 nucleotide sequence: TGTGCCAGCAGCTTAGCGCCGGGAGGTGGCTACACCTTC.